This TCR beta chain was found in a study of cytotoxic CD8 clonotypes in ibrutinib-treated CLL. For the study at large: Results showed approximately 25 partial and 2 complete responses; following median approximately 73 months, 14 remained remitted, approximately twelve advanced.

Findings and caveats of the study: T-cell clonality at baseline went above that of age-matched healthy donors and rose and fell with circulating CD8+ T-cell counts.

Details on this clone: Its specificity is not known.

This CDR3 contains 12 residues. Generated by immunoSEQ multiplex PCR, the TCRdb table keeps only in-frame clones and is missing some. The top ten hold about 3% of the sample, which has 150,000 to 200,000 clones, nearly 90% seen once. Material: PBMCs, obtained at disease progression, from a patient treated with ibrutinib. This TCR was recovered from a human donor with chronic lymphocytic leukemia. The rearrangement uses TRBV21-1 and TRBJ2-1; no check of the table's D call, TRBD2, against the DNA was made. TRBV21-1 has pseudogene status. The CDR3, as DNA: TGTGCCAGCAGCAAAGGAGGATCCCAGCAGTTCTTC. Translated, it gives CASSKGGSQQFF.